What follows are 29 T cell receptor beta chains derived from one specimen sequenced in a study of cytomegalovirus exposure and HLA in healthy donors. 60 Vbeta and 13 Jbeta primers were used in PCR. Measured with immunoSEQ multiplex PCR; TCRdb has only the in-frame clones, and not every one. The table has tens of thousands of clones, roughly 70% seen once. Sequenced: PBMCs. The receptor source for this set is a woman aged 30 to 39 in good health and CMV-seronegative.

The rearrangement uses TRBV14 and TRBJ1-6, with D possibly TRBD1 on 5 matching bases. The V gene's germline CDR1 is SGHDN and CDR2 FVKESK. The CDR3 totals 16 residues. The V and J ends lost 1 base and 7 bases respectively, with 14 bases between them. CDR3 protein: CASSQARAGKNSPLHF. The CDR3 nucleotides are TGTGCCAGCAGCCAAGCCCGAGCAGGGAAAAATTCACCCCTCCACTTT.

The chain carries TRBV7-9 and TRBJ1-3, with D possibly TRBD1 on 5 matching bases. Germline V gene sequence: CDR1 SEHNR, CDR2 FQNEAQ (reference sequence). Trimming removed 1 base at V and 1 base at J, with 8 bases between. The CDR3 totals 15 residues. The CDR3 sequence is CASSLGGTSGNTIYF. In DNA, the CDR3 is TGTGCCAGCAGCTTAGGCGGGACTTCTGGAAACACCATATATTTT.

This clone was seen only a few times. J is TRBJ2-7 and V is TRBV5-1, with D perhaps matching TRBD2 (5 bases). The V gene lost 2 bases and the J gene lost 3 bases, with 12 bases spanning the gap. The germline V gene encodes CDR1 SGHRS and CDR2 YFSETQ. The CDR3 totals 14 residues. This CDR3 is CASSFDYGIYEQYF. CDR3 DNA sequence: TGCGCCAGCAGCTTTGATTACGGGATCTACGAGCAGTACTTC.

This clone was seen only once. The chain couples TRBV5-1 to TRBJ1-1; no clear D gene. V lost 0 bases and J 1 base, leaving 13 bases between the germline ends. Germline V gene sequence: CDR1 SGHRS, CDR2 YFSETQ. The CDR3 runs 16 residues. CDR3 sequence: CASSLGQARKNTEAFF. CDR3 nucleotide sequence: TGCGCCAGCAGCTTGGGTCAGGCCAGAAAGAACACTGAAGCTTTCTTT.

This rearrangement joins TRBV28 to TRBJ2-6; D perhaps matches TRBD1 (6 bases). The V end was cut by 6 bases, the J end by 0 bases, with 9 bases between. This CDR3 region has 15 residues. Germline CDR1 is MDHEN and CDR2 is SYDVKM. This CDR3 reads CASRTGNSGANVLTF. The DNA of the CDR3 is TGTGCCAGCAGGACAGGTAACTCTGGGGCCAACGTCCTGACTTTC.

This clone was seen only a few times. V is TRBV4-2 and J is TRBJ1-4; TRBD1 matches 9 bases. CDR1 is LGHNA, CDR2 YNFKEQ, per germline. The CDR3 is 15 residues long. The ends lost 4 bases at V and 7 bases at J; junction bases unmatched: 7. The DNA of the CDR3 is TGTGCCAGCAGCCCCCAGGGGACAGGGACTGAAAAACTGTTTTTT. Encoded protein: CASSPQGTGTEKLFF.

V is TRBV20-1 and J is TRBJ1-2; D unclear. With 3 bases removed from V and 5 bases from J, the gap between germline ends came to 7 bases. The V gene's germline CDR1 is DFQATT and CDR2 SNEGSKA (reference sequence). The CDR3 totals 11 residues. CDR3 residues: CSASLRYGYTF. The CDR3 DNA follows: TGCAGTGCTAGTCTCCGGTATGGCTACACCTTC.

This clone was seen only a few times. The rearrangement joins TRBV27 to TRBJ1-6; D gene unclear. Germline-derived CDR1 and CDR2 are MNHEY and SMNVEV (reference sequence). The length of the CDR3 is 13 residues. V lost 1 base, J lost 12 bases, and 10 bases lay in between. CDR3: CASSLWPGEPLHF. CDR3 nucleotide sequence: TGTGCCAGCAGTTTATGGCCGGGAGAACCCCTCCACTTT.

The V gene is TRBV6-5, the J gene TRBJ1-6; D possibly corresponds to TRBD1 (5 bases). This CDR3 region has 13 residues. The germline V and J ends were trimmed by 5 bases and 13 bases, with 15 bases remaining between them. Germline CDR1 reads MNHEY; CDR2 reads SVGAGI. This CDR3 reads CASSERQIVPLHF. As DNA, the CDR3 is TGTGCCAGCAGTGAAAGACAGATCGTCCCCCTCCACTTT.

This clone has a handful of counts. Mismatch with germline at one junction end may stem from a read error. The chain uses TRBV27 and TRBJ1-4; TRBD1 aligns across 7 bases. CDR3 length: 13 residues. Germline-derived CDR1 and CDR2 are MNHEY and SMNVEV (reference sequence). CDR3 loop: CASSLSMGETGIF. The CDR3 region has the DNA TGTGCCAGCAGTTTATCGATGGGGGAGACAGGGATTTTT.

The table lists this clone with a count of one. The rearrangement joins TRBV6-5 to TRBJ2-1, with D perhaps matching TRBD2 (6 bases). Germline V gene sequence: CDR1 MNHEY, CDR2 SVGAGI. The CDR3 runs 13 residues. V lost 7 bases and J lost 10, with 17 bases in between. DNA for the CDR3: TGTGCCAGCACGGCGGGGCCCGTGGGAGAGCAGTTCTTC. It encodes CASTAGPVGEQFF.

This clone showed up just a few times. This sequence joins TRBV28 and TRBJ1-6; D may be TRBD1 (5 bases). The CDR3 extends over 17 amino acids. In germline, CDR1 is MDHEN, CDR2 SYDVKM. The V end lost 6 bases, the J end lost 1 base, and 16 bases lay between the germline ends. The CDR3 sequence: CASSSWTPVSYNSPLHF. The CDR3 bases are TGTGCCAGCAGCTCCTGGACACCAGTATCCTATAATTCACCCCTCCACTTT.

CDR3 residues: CANKKVGTGVSEQYF. The CDR3 DNA sequence: TGTGCCAACAAAAAGGTCGGGACAGGTGTAAGCGAGCAGTACTTC. The V call is TRBV28, the J call TRBJ2-7; 8 bases are shared with TRBD1. V gave up 10 bases and J gave up 6 bases; unmatched junction bases: 17. From germline, CDR1 is MDHEN and CDR2 SYDVKM. The CDR3 sequence is 15 residues long.

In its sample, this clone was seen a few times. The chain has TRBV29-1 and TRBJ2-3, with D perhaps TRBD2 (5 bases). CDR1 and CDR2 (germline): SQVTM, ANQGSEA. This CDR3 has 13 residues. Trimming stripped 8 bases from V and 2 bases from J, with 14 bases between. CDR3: CSFAGGNTDTQYF. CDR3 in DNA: TGCAGCTTCGCGGGTGGAAACACAGATACGCAGTATTTT.

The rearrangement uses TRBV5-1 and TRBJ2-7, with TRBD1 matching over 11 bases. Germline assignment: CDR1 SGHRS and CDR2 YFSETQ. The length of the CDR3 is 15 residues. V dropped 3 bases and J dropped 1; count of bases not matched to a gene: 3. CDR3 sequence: CASSYGQGASYEQYF. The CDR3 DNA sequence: TGCGCCAGCAGCTACGGACAGGGGGCATCCTACGAGCAGTACTTC.

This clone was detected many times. CDR3 in amino acids: CASSYFGGGNEQFF. CDR3 bases: TGTGCCAGCAGTTACTTCGGGGGAGGAAATGAGCAGTTCTTC. V gene TRBV6-5 combines with J gene TRBJ2-1; D might be TRBD2 (6 bases). V lost 1 base, J lost 7 bases, and 11 bases lay in between. The germline V gene has CDR1 MNHEY and CDR2 SVGAGI. The CDR3 is 14 residues long.

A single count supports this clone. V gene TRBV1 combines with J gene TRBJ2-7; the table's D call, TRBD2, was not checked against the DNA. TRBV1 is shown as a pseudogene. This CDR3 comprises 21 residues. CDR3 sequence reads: CTSSQDLPTKSRSRRLSEQYF. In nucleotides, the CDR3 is TGCACCAGCAGCCAAGATCTCCCCACCAAGTCTCGGAGCAGGAGGCTAAGCGAGCAGTACTTC.

CDR3 amino acids: CASSLVPPDGYTF. For the CDR3, the DNA is TGCGCCAGCAGCTTGGTTCCGCCGGATGGCTACACCTTC. The rearrangement uses TRBV5-1 and TRBJ1-2, with D unresolved. The CDR3 is 13 amino acids. Looked up from germline, CDR1 is SGHRS and CDR2 is YFSETQ. Trimming took 0 bases from V and 6 from J, leaving 9 bases between them.

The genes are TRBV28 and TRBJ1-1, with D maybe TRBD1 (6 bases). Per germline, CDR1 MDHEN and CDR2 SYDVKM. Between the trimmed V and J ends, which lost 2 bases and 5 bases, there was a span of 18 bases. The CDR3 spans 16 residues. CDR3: CASSLLFGGRRTEAFF. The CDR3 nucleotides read TGTGCCAGCAGTTTACTCTTCGGGGGGCGCCGAACTGAAGCTTTCTTT.

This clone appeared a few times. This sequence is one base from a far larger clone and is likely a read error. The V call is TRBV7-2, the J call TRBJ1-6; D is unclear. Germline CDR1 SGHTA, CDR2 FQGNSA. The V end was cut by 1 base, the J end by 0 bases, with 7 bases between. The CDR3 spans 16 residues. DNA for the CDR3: TGTGCCAGCAGCTTAGGGCCAAGCTCCTATAATTCACCCCTCCACTTT. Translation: CASSLGPSSYNSPLHF.

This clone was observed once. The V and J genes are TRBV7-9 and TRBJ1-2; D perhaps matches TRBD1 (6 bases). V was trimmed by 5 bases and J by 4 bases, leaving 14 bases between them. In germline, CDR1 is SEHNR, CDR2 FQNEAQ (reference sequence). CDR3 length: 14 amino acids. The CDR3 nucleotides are TGTGCCAGCAGCACAGGACAGCCCAGCTATGGCTACACCTTC. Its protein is CASSTGQPSYGYTF.

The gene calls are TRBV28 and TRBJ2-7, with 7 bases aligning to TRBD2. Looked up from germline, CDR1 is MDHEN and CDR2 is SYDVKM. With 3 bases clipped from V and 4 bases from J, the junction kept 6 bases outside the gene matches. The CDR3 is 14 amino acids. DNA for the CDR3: TGTGCCAGCAGTTTGATGGGGGGACTATACGAGCAGTACTTC. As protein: CASSLMGGLYEQYF.

CDR3 nucleotide sequence: TGTGCCAGCAGTTACGCGGGGCCATACCAGGATGAGCAGTTCTTC. It yields the protein CASSYAGPYQDEQFF. The V gene is TRBV6-5, the J gene TRBJ2-1; D might be TRBD2 (6 bases). Germline assignment: CDR1 MNHEY and CDR2 SVGAGI. Trimming stripped 2 bases from V and 8 bases from J, with 16 bases between. This CDR3 comprises 15 residues.

The CDR3 DNA is TGTGCCAGCAGCCCTCAGGGGGCAGGCTATGGCTACACCTTC. This gives the protein CASSPQGAGYGYTF. The V call is TRBV7-6, the J call TRBJ1-2; 8 nucleotides match TRBD1. J was trimmed by 4 bases and V by 5 bases; bases with no gene match: 6. Germline V CDR1 and CDR2: SGHVS, FNYEAQ. CDR3 length: 14 amino acids.

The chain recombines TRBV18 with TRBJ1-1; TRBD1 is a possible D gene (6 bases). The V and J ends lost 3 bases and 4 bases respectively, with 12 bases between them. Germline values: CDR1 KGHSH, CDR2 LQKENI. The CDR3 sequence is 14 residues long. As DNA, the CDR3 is TGTGCCAGCTCACCGGGAGGGGGGGTCACTGAAGCTTTCTTT. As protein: CASSPGGGVTEAFF.

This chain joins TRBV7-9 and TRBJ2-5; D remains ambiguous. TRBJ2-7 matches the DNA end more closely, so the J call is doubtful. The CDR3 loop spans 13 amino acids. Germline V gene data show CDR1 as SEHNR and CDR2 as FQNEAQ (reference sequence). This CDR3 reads CASNLMDSYEQYF. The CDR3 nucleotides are TGTGCCAGCAACCTGATGGACTCCTACGAGCAGTACTTC.

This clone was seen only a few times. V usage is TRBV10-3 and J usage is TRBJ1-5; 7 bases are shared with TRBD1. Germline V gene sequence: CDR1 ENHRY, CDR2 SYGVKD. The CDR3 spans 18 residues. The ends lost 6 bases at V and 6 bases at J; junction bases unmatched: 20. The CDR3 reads CAISSTGRVPPWGQPQHF. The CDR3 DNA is TGTGCCATCAGCTCGACAGGGAGAGTTCCCCCCTGGGGTCAGCCCCAGCATTTT.

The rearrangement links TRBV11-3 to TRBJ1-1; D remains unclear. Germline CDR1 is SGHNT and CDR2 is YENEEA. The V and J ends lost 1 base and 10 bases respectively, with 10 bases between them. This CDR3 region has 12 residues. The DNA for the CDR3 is TGTGCCAGCAGCTTAGGGTCGGGGAGAGCTTTCTTT. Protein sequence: CASSLGSGRAFF. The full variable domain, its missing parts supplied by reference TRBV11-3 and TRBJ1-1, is EAGVVQSPRYKIIEKKQPVAFWCNPISGHNTLYWYLQNLGQGPELLIRYENEEAVDDSQLPKDRFSAERLKGVDSTLKIQPAELGDSAVYLCASSLGSGRAFFGQGTRLTVV.

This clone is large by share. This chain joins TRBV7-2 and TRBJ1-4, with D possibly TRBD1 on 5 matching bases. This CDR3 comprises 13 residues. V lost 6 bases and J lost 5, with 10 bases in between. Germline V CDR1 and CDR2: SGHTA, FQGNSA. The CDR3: CASSRQINEKLFF. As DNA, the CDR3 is TGTGCCAGCAGTCGACAGATCAATGAAAAACTGTTTTTT.